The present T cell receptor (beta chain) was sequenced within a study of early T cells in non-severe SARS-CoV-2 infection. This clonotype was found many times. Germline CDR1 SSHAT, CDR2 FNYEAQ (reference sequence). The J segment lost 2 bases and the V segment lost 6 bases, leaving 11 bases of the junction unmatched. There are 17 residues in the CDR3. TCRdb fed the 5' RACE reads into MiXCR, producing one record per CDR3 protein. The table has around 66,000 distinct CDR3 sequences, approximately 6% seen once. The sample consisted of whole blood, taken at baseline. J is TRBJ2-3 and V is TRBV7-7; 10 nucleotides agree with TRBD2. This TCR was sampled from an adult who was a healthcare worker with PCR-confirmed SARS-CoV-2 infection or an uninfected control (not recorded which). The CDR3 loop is CASSRGLTSGATDTQYF. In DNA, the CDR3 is TGTGCCAGCAGTAGGGGGCTTACTAGCGGGGCCACAGATACGCAGTATTTT.